Given below is one T cell receptor (beta chain) in context. The antigen is not known. Unmatched junction bases numbered 8, after V lost 4 bases and J lost 3 bases. The CDR3 has 16 residues. Per germline, CDR1 SGHNT and CDR2 YYREEE (reference sequence). PCR used 60 Vbeta primers and 13 Jbeta primers. Here immunoSEQ multiplex PCR was the method, and the copy in TCRdb shows in-frame clones only, minus some. This sample yields approximately 180,000 clones, of which over 70% are seen a single time; about 4% belongs to the top ten. The data belong to a study of cytomegalovirus exposure and HLA in healthy donors. Regarding the study as a whole: In a later analysis, compared with equally common non-associated chains, HLA-associated beta chains were more expanded.

V is TRBV5-4 and J is TRBJ2-2; 8 bases match TRBD2. This receptor was taken from a woman between 55 and 75 years old in good health and CMV-seropositive. The sequencing input was PBMCs. As DNA, the CDR3 is TGTGCCAGCAGCCTGAAGCGGGAGCGCGACACCGGGGAGCTGTTTTTT. Translated: CASSLKRERDTGELFF.